Included here is one T cell receptor beta chain sequence, with context. This sample stems from a study of Ad26.COV2.S vaccination and SARS-CoV-2 variants. TCRdb's copy holds only in-frame clones and misses some; the assay was immunoSEQ multiplex PCR. The table has about 98,000 clones, 80% seen once. CDR1 and CDR2 from the germline V gene are SGHRS and YFSETQ. The V end lost 0 bases, the J end lost 4 bases, and 4 bases lay between the germline ends. The CDR3 consists of 13 residues. The V call is TRBV5-1, the J call TRBJ1-4, with D unresolved. The material was peripheral blood, obtained after recovery from COVID-19. The TCR comes from a human donor who had recovered from COVID-19. The CDR3 bases are TGCGCCAGCAGCTTGGACTATAATGAAAAACTGTTTTTT. Residues: CASSLDYNEKLFF.